This entry features one TCR beta chain sequence. This specimen belongs to a study of T cell changes during pregnancy in multiple sclerosis. Sequencing was performed with immunoSEQ multiplex PCR; in TCRdb, only in-frame clones are kept and a portion is missing. The sample holds 30,000 to 45,000 clones, 85% to 95% seen once. This clonotype was obtained from a female donor in good health, enrolled as a control in a pregnancy study. The sequences come from CD4+ T cells from peripheral blood mononuclear cells, collected after pregnancy.

CDR3 in DNA: TGTGCCTGGAGTAGTGGGGGGGACGAGCAGTACTTC. This encodes CAWSSGGDEQYF. This chain links TRBV30 with TRBJ2-7; 7 bases are a match to TRBD2. V shed 2 bases and J 5 bases; nucleotides not matched to a gene: 3. CDR1 GTSNPN and CDR2 SVGIG come from the germline V gene (reference sequence). The CDR3 is 12 amino acids.